This is a list of T cell receptor beta chains from one sample in a study of blood T cell repertoires in COVID-19. Repertoires were generated with immunoSEQ multiplex PCR, while TCRdb's copy carries only in-frame clones and drops some. Of 450,000 or so clones listed, around 89% are singletons. The sample comprised peripheral blood. All receptors come from a woman in her thirties or forties with COVID-19, enrolled during active disease. Both conserved end residues are part of each CDR3. The D gene is left open where the match is weak. Expanded clones get a size class; other rows say once, few or many, or leave the size out.

j_gene,d_gene,abundance,v_gene,CDR3aa,CDR3nt
TRBJ1-1,-,-,TRBV2,CASSWTLGLTEAFF,TGTGCCAGCAGTTGGACACTGGGCCTTACTGAAGCTTTCTTT
TRBJ2-5,TRBD2,-,TRBV18,CASSPSGTSSRETQYF,TGTGCCAGCTCACCTAGCGGGACTAGCAGTCGAGAGACCCAGTACTTC
TRBJ1-1,-,-,TRBV28,CASSLPQTEAFF,TGTGCCAGCAGTTTACCGCAGACAGAAGCTTTCTTT
TRBJ1-3,-,-,TRBV9,CASSVGGVAGNTIYF,TGTGCCAGCAGCGTAGGGGGGGTGGCTGGAAACACCATATATTTT
TRBJ2-6,TRBD1,-,TRBV28,CASSLGTGSAGANVLTF,TGTGCCAGCAGTTTAGGGACAGGGTCTGCTGGGGCCAACGTCCTGACTTTC
TRBJ2-7,TRBD1,many,TRBV7-9,CASSPGQGYDEQYF,TGTGCCAGCAGCCCGGGACAGGGCTACGACGAGCAGTACTTC
TRBJ2-1,TRBD1,-,TRBV19,CASSIALGQGYTQFF,TGTGCCAGTAGTATAGCACTTGGACAGGGTTATACGCAGTTCTTC
TRBJ2-7,TRBD2,-,TRBV7-2,CASSLISGGEQYF,TGTGCCAGCAGCTTAATTTCGGGGGGCGAGCAGTACTTC
TRBJ1-1,TRBD1,-,TRBV5-6,CASSPQDRTNTEAFF,TGTGCCAGCAGCCCCCAGGACAGGACGAACACTGAAGCTTTCTTT
TRBJ2-7,TRBD1,-,TRBV12-5,CASAMGQNYEQYF,TGTGCTAGTGCCATGGGACAGAACTACGAGCAGTACTTC
TRBJ2-1,TRBD2,once,TRBV15,CATRTSGSLSYNEQFF,TGTGCCACCAGGACTAGCGGGAGCCTCTCCTACAATGAGCAGTTCTTC
TRBJ2-1,-,-,TRBV6-6,CASSTMNHEFF,TGTGCCAGCAGCACAATGAATCATGAGTTCTTC
TRBJ2-5,-,-,TRBV18,CASSPWIRGGVETQYF,TGTGCCAGCTCACCGTGGATTAGGGGGGGAGTAGAGACCCAGTACTTC
TRBJ1-1,-,-,TRBV20-1,CSAVQREEAFF,TGCAGTGCCGTCCAACGGGAGGAAGCTTTCTTT
TRBJ1-4,TRBD1,-,TRBV5-4,CASSLATGTGNEKLFF,TGTGCCAGCAGCTTGGCTACCGGGACAGGCAATGAAAAACTGTTTTTT
TRBJ1-1,TRBD1,-,TRBV6-2/TRBV6-3,CASSANTGGTEAFF,TGTGCCAGCAGTGCGAATACAGGGGGGACTGAAGCTTTCTTT
TRBJ1-5,-,once,TRBV7-2,CASSLDIVQSQHF,TGTGCCAGCAGCTTAGATATCGTCCAGTCCCAGCATTTT
TRBJ2-7,-,-,TRBV11-3,CASSLKSGFEQYF,TGTGCCAGCAGCTTAAAATCGGGTTTCGAGCAGTACTTC
TRBJ1-3,TRBD1,-,TRBV4-2,CASSQDWAGGSSGNTIYF,TGTGCCAGCAGCCAAGACTGGGCAGGGGGGAGCTCTGGAAACACCATATATTTT
TRBJ2-7,TRBD1,-,TRBV6-5,CASREGQGVTYEQYF,TGTGCCAGCAGGGAGGGACAGGGGGTGACCTACGAGCAGTACTTC
TRBJ2-4,-,-,TRBV29-1,CSVHTPGGAKNIQYF,TGCAGCGTCCACACCCCCGGGGGAGCCAAAAACATTCAGTACTTC
TRBJ1-1,TRBD1,once,TRBV7-2,CASSFGQGNTEAFF,TGTGCCAGCAGCTTCGGACAGGGGAACACTGAAGCTTTCTTT
TRBJ2-1,-,-,TRBV7-9,CASSLGGQGQFF,TGTGCCAGCAGCTTAGGTGGACAAGGGCAGTTCTTC
TRBJ1-2,-,-,TRBV3-1/TRBV3-2,CASSQVTNYGYTF,TGTGCCAGCAGCCAAGTTACTAACTATGGCTACACCTTC
TRBJ2-1,-,-,TRBV28,CASSFRGEQFF,TGTGCCAGCAGTTTTCGAGGGGAGCAGTTCTTC
TRBJ1-1,TRBD1,-,TRBV19,CASREGPISGGTEAFF,TGTGCCAGTAGGGAGGGGCCAATCTCAGGGGGGACTGAAGCTTTCTTT
TRBJ1-2,TRBD1,once,TRBV7-2,CASSSAWDRGDYTF,TGTGCCAGCAGCTCGGCGTGGGACAGGGGAGACTACACCTTC
TRBJ2-7,-,-,TRBV9,CASSEATSTGPIDF,TGTGCCAGCAGCGAGGCCACCTCAACAGGTCCCATCGACTTC
TRBJ2-3,-,-,TRBV7-3,CASSPSAGADTQYF,TGTGCCAGCAGCCCTTCGGCGGGTGCAGATACGCAGTATTTT
TRBJ2-7,-,-,TRBV7-9,CASSLSGASYEQYF,TGTGCCAGCAGCTTAAGTGGGGCCTCCTACGAGCAGTACTTC
TRBJ1-3,-,-,TRBV28,CASRVSGNTIYF,TGTGCCAGCCGGGTATCTGGAAACACCATATATTTT
TRBJ1-6,-,-,TRBV7-8,CASSLEGAGDSPLHF,TGTGCCAGCAGCTTAGAGGGCGCAGGGGATTCACCCCTCCACTTT
TRBJ1-4,-,-,TRBV2,CASRPRATNEKLFF,TGTGCCAGCCGACCCAGGGCAACTAATGAAAAACTGTTTTTT
TRBJ1-4,-,once,TRBV29-1,CSVEDPRGEKLFF,TGCAGCGTTGAAGATCCGCGGGGTGAAAAACTGTTTTTT
TRBJ1-2,TRBD1,once,TRBV28,CASSPRTGLYGYTF,TGTGCCAGCAGTCCTCGGACAGGCCTCTATGGCTACACCTTC
TRBJ1-1,TRBD1,once,TRBV6-5,CASRVRGGWAEAFF,TGTGCCAGCAGGGTCCGAGGGGGCTGGGCTGAAGCTTTCTTT
TRBJ2-1,TRBD1,-,TRBV5-1,CASSLAPGQEYNEQFF,TGCGCCAGCAGCTTGGCTCCGGGACAGGAGTACAATGAGCAGTTCTTC
TRBJ1-6,-,-,TRBV6-5,CASRTPNIEVF,TGTGCCAGCAGGACTCCTAATATTGAGGTTTTT
TRBJ1-5,-,-,TRBV6-1,CASSEARVGNQPQHF,TGTGCCAGCAGTGAGGCCAGGGTCGGCAATCAGCCCCAGCATTTT
TRBJ2-3,-,-,TRBV27,CASRSPRAITDTQYF,TGTGCCAGCAGATCCCCGCGGGCCATCACAGATACGCAGTATTTT
TRBJ1-2,-,-,TRBV19,CASSTQIYGYTF,TGTGCCAGTAGTACACAAATTTATGGCTACACCTTC
TRBJ1-5,-,-,TRBV4-1,CASSQDGQVFGNQPQHF,TGCGCCAGCAGCCAAGATGGGCAGGTTTTTGGCAATCAGCCCCAGCATTTT
TRBJ1-2,TRBD1,-,TRBV3-1/TRBV3-2,CASSHTAPWDRENDGYTF,TGTGCCAGCAGCCATACAGCCCCTTGGGACAGGGAAAATGATGGCTACACCTTC
TRBJ1-2,-,-,TRBV28,CASSVMDKWGYGYTF,TGTGCCAGCAGTGTCATGGACAAGTGGGGCTATGGCTACACCTTC
TRBJ2-7,TRBD2,-,TRBV5-4,CASSPREGLNYEQYF,TGTGCCAGCAGCCCTCGGGAGGGTTTGAACTACGAGCAGTACTTC
TRBJ2-7,TRBD1,few,TRBV9,CASSERPGQGYEQYF,TGTGCCAGCAGCGAGCGCCCGGGACAGGGCTACGAGCAGTACTTC
TRBJ2-1,TRBD1,-,TRBV10-3,CAISEGTEGYNEQFF,TGTGCCATCAGTGAGGGGACAGAGGGATACAATGAGCAGTTCTTC
TRBJ1-2,-,-,TRBV10-3,CATRGSYGYTF,TGTGCCACCCGTGGGAGCTATGGCTACACCTTC
TRBJ1-2,TRBD1,-,TRBV19,CASSMGQGGYGYTF,TGTGCCAGTAGTATGGGACAGGGGGGTTATGGCTACACCTTC
TRBJ2-7,TRBD2,-,TRBV30,CAWSGRLAGSFSYEQYF,TGTGCCTGGAGTGGCCGACTAGCGGGGTCTTTCTCCTACGAGCAGTACTTC
TRBJ2-2,-,-,TRBV15,CATSPRVPTNTGELFF,TGTGCCACCAGCCCCAGGGTCCCAACGAACACCGGGGAGCTGTTTTTT
TRBJ2-1,TRBD2,-,TRBV7-2,CASSPRRDAGGYNEQFF,TGTGCCAGCAGCCCCCGCCGGGATGCGGGGGGGTACAATGAGCAGTTCTTC
TRBJ2-2,TRBD2,-,TRBV7-3,CASSSGLAGGPYTGELFF,TGTGCCAGCAGCTCGGGACTAGCGGGAGGGCCATACACCGGGGAGCTGTTTTTT
TRBJ1-1,TRBD1,-,TRBV10-3,CAISEARQGVNTEAFF,TGTGCCATCAGTGAGGCCCGACAGGGAGTGAACACTGAAGCTTTCTTT
TRBJ2-7,TRBD1,once,TRBV9,CASSATGGRYEQYF,TGTGCCAGCAGCGCGACAGGGGGTCGGTACGAGCAGTACTTC